This T cell receptor beta chain was captured by sequencing in a study of molecular identifiers for immune sequencing clone quantification (dated by TCRdb to 2016 to 2019). About the investigation overall: For a replicate experiment, the RNA from either around 20,000 or 100,000 naive CD8 T cells was divided into five aliquots, and four of those aliquots went on to sequencing. The study was a methods study using CD8 T cells to benchmark molecular-identifier clustering-based TCR repertoire sequencing (MIDCIRS) and TCR RNA copy counting. On the study overall, not on this receptor specifically: Identical TCR molecules sharing a barcode could cause highly expanded clone sizes to be underestimated. In CMV-specific effector cells, over 98% of molecules were held by clones above 20 RNA copies, whereas under 1% of molecules were held by such clones in naive cells. Spiked-in Jurkat TCR RNA (approximately 10 copies' worth), which is not part of the donor repertoire, was contained in the naive libraries. Spiked-in Jurkat TCR RNA equal to a single cell's worth was reported to be detectable even within 1,200,000 naive CD8 T cells. Modeling indicated approximately 3.2 TCR RNA copies recovered per cell, compared with around 10 by digital PCR, which implies a capture efficiency of approximately 30%. Without barcode sub-clustering, chimeric consensus sequences inflated TCR diversity; chimeras reached as high as 47%.

Libraries were prepared through PCR. TCRdb names NextSeq 500 as the instrument used. Bulk TCR libraries were generated as previously described, with the TCR primers listed in Table S5 used. Purification of total RNA was performed with the Qiagen AllPrep DNA/RNA kit. Reads from multiple sequencing runs of the same library were pooled before analysis. The authors' pipeline ran thus. Reads were retained only if an exact TCR constant sequence was present, and the retained reads were trimmed to 150 nt and grouped according to their 12-nt molecular barcodes. Reads in each barcode group were sub-clustered using a 15% Levenshtein threshold, and a quality-weighted consensus sequence was built for each RNA molecule. Non-functional sequences were discarded, and so were lower-count sequences lying one edit away from another sequence. On the basis of fitting two negative binomial distributions, barcode sub-clusters with fewer than 20% of the maximum read count were discarded. The raw public reads went through TCRdb reprocessing: fastp at Q25, MiXCR clone calling, in-frame beta chains kept. Records with the same CDR3 protein are collapsed into one entry carrying the most frequent genes and DNA. In this record, the V and J calls reflect TCRdb's handling and not the investigators' own analysis. The sample table shows tens of thousands of distinct CDR3 sequences, and 24% are seen once. The ten biggest clones cover about 0.91% of the sample.

This clonotype was seen ten or more times. The antigen it recognizes is unknown. No much larger clone exists at a distance of one base, and base qualities are not known. From cysteine to phenylalanine, the CDR3 is 15 amino acids long. Left in the record is the CDR3 DNA by itself, 45 bases read in frame from the first base. Trimming takes 6 bases off V and 4 bases off J; junction bases not matched to a gene: 7. The germline V gene encodes CDR1 MNHEY and CDR2 SVGAGI. Libraries of naive CD8 T cells were generated from about 21,000 to 970,000 sorted cells, with 10%, 30% or 50% of the purified RNA used. Naive CD8 T cells were FACS-sorted as CD8+CD4-CCR7+CD45RA+ on a BD FACSAria II into RLT Plus buffer. Detection sensitivity was tested by spiking Jurkat RNA equal to 9 to 10 TCR copies' worth into samples containing about 20,000-1,000,000 naive CD8 T cells. Enrichment of CD8 T cells was done with RosetteSep CD8+ T Cell Enrichment Cocktail plus Ficoll-Paque, and ACK red cell lysis came afterward.

The clonotype originates from a human donor in good health. Some libraries in this study had Jurkat cell RNA spiked in. The rearrangement combines TRBV6-5 with TRBJ2-1; TRBD2 agrees with 9 junctional bases. The specimen sequenced was naive CD8+ T cells from blood, with Jurkat cell RNA spiked in. Per the publication, the cell subset or site label means: FACS-sorted CD8+CD4-CCR7+CD45RA+ naive T cells. The CDR3 region has the sequence CASSHSGSSYNEQFF. The nucleotides are TGTGCCAGCAGCCATAGCGGGAGTTCTTACAATGAGCAGTTCTTC.